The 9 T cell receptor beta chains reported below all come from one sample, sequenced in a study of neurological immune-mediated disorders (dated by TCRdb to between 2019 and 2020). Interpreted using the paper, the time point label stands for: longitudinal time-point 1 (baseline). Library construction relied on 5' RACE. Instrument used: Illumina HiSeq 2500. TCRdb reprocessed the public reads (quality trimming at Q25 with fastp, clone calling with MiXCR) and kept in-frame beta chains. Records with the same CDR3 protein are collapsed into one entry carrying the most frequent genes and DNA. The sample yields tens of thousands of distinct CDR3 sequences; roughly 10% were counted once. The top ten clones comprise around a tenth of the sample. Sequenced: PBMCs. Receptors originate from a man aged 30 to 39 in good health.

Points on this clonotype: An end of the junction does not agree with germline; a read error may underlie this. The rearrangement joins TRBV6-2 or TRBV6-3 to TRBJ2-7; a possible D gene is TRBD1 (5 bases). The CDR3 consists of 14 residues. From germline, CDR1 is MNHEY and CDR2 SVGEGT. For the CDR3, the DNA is TGTGCAAGCAGGACATGGGGCACCTCCTACGAGCAGTACTTC. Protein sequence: CASRTWGTSYEQYF.

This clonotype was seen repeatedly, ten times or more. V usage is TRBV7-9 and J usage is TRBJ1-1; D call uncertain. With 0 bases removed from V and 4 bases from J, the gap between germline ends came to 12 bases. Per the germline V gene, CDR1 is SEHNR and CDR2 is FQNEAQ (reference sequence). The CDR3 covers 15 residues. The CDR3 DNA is TGTGCCAGCAGCTTAGCGGCACCCGGATTCACTGAAGCTTTCTTT. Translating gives CASSLAAPGFTEAFF.

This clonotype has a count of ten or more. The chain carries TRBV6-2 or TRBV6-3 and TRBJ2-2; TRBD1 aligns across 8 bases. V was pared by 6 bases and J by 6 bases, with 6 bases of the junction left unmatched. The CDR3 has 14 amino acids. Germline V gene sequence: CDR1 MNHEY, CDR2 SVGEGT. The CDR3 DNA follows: TGTGCCAGCAGGCCTACAGGGGGTGCCGGGGAGCTGTTTTTT. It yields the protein CASRPTGGAGELFF.

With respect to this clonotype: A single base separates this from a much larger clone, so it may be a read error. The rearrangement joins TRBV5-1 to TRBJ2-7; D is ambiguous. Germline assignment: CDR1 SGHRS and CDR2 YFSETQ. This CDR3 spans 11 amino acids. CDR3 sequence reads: CASSLSDERYF. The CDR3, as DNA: TGCGCCAGCAGCTTGTCAGACGAGCGGTACTTC.

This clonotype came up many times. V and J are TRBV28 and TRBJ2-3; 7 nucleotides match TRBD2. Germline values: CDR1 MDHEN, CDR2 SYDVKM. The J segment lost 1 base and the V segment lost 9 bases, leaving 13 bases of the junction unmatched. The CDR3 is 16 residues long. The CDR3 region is CASYPRAGDGTDTQYF. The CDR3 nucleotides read TGTGCCAGTTATCCCCGGGCGGGAGACGGCACAGATACGCAGTATTTT.

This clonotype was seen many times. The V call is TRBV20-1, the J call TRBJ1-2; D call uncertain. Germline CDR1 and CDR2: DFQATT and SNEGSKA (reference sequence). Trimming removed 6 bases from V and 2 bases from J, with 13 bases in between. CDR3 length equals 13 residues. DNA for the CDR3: TGCAGTGCCTCAGCTGGGATCAACTATGGCTACACCTTC. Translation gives CSASAGINYGYTF.

CDR3 loop: CATSDPGLVGGGHYEQFF. In DNA, the CDR3 is TGTGCCACCAGTGACCCCGGACTAGTGGGAGGGGGTCACTATGAGCAGTTCTTC. This chain uses TRBV24-1 with TRBJ2-1; D is possibly TRBD2 (7 bases). V lost 4 bases to trimming and J lost 8 bases, with 26 bases between them. CDR1 and CDR2 from the germline V gene are KGHDR and SFDVKD. The CDR3 is made up of 18 amino acids.

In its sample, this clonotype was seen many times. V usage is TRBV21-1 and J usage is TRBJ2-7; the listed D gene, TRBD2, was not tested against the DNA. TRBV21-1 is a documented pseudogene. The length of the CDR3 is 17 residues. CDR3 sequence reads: CASSKQSSGRAGYEQYF. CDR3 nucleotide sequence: TGTGCCAGCAGCAAGCAGTCTAGCGGGAGGGCCGGGTACGAGCAGTACTTC.

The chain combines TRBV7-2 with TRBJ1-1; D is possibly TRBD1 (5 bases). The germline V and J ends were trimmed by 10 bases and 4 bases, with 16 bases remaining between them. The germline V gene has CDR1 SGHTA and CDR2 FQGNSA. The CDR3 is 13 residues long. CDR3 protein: CATREQVGTEAFF. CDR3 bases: TGTGCCACCCGGGAACAGGTGGGCACTGAAGCTTTCTTT.